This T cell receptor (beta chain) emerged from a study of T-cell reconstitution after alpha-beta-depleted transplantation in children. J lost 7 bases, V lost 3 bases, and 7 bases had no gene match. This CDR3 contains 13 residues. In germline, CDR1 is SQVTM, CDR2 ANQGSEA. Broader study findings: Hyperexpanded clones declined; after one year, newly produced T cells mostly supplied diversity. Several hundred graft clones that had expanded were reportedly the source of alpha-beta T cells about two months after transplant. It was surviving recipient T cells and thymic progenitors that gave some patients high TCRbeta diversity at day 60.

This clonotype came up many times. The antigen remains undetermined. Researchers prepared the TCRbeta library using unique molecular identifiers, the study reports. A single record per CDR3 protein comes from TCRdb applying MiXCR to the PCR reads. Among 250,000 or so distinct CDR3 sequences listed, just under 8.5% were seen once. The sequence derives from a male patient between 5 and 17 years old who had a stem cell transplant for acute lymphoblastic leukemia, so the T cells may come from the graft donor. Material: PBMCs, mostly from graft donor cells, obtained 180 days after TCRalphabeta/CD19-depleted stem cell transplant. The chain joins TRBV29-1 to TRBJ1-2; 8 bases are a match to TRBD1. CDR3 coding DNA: TGCAGCGTTGATACCTACAGGGGGTCTGGCTACACCTTC. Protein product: CSVDTYRGSGYTF.